This is a list of T cell receptor beta chains from one sample in a study of T cell responses to AZD1222 COVID-19 vaccine. Clones were read by immunoSEQ multiplex PCR, and TCRdb kept only the in-frame ones, dropping some. This sample has approximately 170,000 clones; about 91% occur once, and the top ten carry 0.9% to 1.2%. Sequenced here: peripheral blood, sampled 28 days after the second AZD1222 dose. These receptors all stem from an adult who received the AZD1222 COVID-19 vaccine. Each CDR3 is given with its conserved first and last residue. D genes are given only for firm matches.

TRBV27	TRBJ1-5	-	CVSWDYSNQPQHF
TRBV5-6	TRBJ1-1	-	CASSLEDRDKAFF
TRBV5-1	TRBJ1-1	TRBD1	CASSLGQGGGTEAFF
TRBV12-5	TRBJ2-4	-	CASGLGLDKNIQYF
TRBV3-1/TRBV3-2	TRBJ2-5	-	CASSSWTSVEETQYF
TRBV19	TRBJ2-1	-	CASTTGMNEQFF
TRBV9	TRBJ2-7	-	CASSVGFGDEQYF
TRBV18	TRBJ2-5	-	CASSPPNPGTETQYF
TRBV6-5	TRBJ1-2	TRBD1	CASTSTGTGIGYTF
TRBV15	TRBJ1-1	-	CATSRDRGPNTEAFF
TRBV5-1	TRBJ2-1	-	CASSLWGHEQFF
TRBV5-1	TRBJ1-1	TRBD1	CASSLRATGQGVNTEAFF
TRBV3-1/TRBV3-2	TRBJ1-4	-	CASSQAVGEKLFF
TRBV7-8	TRBJ1-4	TRBD1	CASSADRGFNEKLFF